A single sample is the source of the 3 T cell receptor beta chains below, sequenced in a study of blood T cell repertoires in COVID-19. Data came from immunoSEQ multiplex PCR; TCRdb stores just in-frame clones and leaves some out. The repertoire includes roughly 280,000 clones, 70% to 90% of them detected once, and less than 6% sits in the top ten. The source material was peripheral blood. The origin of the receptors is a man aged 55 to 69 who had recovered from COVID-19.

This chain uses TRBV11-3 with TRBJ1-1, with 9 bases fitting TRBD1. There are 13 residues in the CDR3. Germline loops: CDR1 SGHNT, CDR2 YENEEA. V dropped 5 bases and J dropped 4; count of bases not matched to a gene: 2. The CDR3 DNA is TGTGCCAGCAGCCCGGACAGGGGCACTGAAGCTTTCTTT. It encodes CASSPDRGTEAFF. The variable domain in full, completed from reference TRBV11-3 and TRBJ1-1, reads EAGVVQSPRYKIIEKKQPVAFWCNPISGHNTLYWYLQNLGQGPELLIRYENEEAVDDSQLPKDRFSAERLKGVDSTLKIQPAELGDSAVYLCASSPDRGTEAFFGQGTRLTVV.

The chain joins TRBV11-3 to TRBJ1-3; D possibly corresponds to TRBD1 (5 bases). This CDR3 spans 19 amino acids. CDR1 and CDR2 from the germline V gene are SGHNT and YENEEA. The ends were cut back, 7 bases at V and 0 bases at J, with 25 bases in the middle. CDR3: CASTSKVAGPEDSGNTIYF. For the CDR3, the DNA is TGTGCCAGCACTTCTAAGGTGGCAGGGCCCGAGGACTCTGGAAACACCATATATTTT.

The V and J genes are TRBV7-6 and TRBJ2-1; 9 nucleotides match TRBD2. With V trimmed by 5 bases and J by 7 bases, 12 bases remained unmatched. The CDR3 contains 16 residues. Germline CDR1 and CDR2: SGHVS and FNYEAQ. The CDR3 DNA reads TGTGCCAGCAGCCCTTTAGCGGGAGCCCCGGGTAATGAGCAGTTCTTC. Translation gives CASSPLAGAPGNEQFF. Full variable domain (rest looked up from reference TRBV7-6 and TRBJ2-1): GAGVSQSPRYKVTKRGQDVALRCDPISGHVSLYWYRQALGQGPEFLTYFNYEAQQDKSGLPNDRFSAERPEGSISTLTIQRTEQRDSAMYRCASSPLAGAPGNEQFFGPGTRLTVL.